This TCR beta chain was retrieved from a study of regulatory T cells in long-lasting Graves disease. Time point of the sample: newly diagnosed GD, antithyroid drugs for less than 3 months. The authors made the TCR library using RNA they extracted from PBMCs. Clinicians diagnosed Graves' disease using American Thyroid Association guidelines. Study-level points and caveats: New patients shared fewer public clonotypes (over 900) than persistent patients did (about 2,700).

Germline lookup yields CDR1 DFQATT and CDR2 SNEGSKA (reference sequence). V was trimmed by 0 bases and J by 0 bases, leaving 6 bases between them. This CDR3 contains 14 residues. Library construction for TCR beta used iRepertoire HTBI primers and Arm-PCR of CDR3 regions. TCRdb re-analysed the multiplex PCR reads in MiXCR, keeping a single row per CDR3 protein. The table has 300,000 to 400,000 distinct CDR3 sequences, approximately 15% seen once. The sample holds many counts of this clonotype. The antigen remains undetermined. These data were likewise used in another study, on T cells in Graves' hyperthyroidism and ophthalmopathy. As reported in that work: Using the HTBI primer set, a first-round RT-PCR was run on the TCR CDR3. Blood also contained most expanded thyroid clonotypes above 0.001.

This material consisted of peripheral blood mononuclear cells (PBMCs), taken at new diagnosis, from a patient treated with antithyroid drugs. This TCR derives from a man aged 40-49 years with Graves disease. The chain has TRBV20-1 and TRBJ2-1; D may correspond to TRBD1 or TRBD2 (5 bases each). The CDR3 reads CSAREGDSYNEQFF. CDR3 bases: TGCAGTGCTAGAGAGGGGGACTCCTACAATGAGCAGTTCTTC.